Below are 24 T cell receptor beta chains sequenced from a single sample in a study of T cell responses to AZD1222 COVID-19 vaccine. Only in-frame clones appear in the TCRdb table, and some are missing; sequencing was by immunoSEQ multiplex PCR. The sample comprises over 50,000 clones, about 90% of which are singletons, and about 14% rests with the top ten. The sample here was peripheral blood, taken 28 days after the second AZD1222 dose. The origin of the receptors is an adult who received the AZD1222 COVID-19 vaccine.

The chain links TRBV30 to TRBJ1-2; D might be TRBD1 (5 bases). Germline-derived CDR1 and CDR2 are GTSNPN and SVGIG (reference sequence). The V end lost 5 bases, the J end lost 5 bases, and 12 bases lay between the germline ends. The CDR3 has 12 residues. The CDR3 nucleotides read TGTGCCTGGGGAGGGACGGCTTATGGCTACACCTTC. Translating gives CAWGGTAYGYTF.

The gene calls are TRBV5-4 and TRBJ1-2; D might be TRBD1 (5 bases). V lost 1 base and J lost 4, with 11 bases in between. Germline V CDR1 and CDR2: SGHNT, YYREEE (reference sequence). The CDR3 sequence is 14 residues long. CDR3 residues: CASSLPETAYGYTF. In DNA, the CDR3 is TGTGCCAGCAGCTTGCCGGAGACAGCCTATGGCTACACCTTC. Variable domain in full (rest from reference TRBV5-4 and TRBJ1-2): ETGVTQSPTHLIKTRGQQVTLRCSSQSGHNTVSWYQQALGQGPQFIFQYYREEENGRGNFPPRFSGLQFPNYSSELNVNALELDDSALYLCASSLPETAYGYTFGSGTRLTVV.

In its sample, this clone was seen a few times. The chain employs TRBV5-5 and TRBJ2-2, with D hard to call. CDR3 length equals 14 residues. CDR1 and CDR2 (germline): SGHKS, YYEKEE (reference sequence). V lost 1 base, J lost 3 bases, and 7 bases lay in between. The CDR3 region is CASSLWPDTGELFF. CDR3 nucleotides: TGTGCCAGCAGCTTGTGGCCTGACACCGGGGAGCTGTTTTTT.

The chain is built from TRBV3-1 (or the pseudogene TRBV3-2) and TRBJ1-2; D is possibly TRBD1 (6 bases). The germline CDR1 and CDR2 sequences are LGHDT and YNNKEL (reference sequence). The CDR3 contains 15 residues. The V end was cut by 0 bases, the J end by 9 bases, with 17 bases between. The CDR3: CASSQDPGEVRSYTF. CDR3 nucleotide sequence: TGTGCCAGCAGCCAAGATCCAGGGGAGGTCAGGAGCTACACCTTC.

This chain connects TRBV6-6 to TRBJ1-5, with D maybe TRBD1 (6 bases). The CDR3 consists of 14 residues. V lost 5 bases and J lost 3, with 11 bases in between. Germline V gene lookup returns CDR1 MNHNY and CDR2 SVGAGI (reference sequence). As DNA, the CDR3 is TGTGCCAGCAGTGACGGACAGAACAATCAGCCCCAGCATTTT. This encodes CASSDGQNNQPQHF.

This clone was counted once. The V call is TRBV4-2, the J call TRBJ1-2; TRBD1 aligns across 7 bases. CDR1 LGHNA and CDR2 YNFKEQ come from the germline V gene. The length of the CDR3 is 17 residues. Losses at the gene ends were 0 bases for V and 6 bases for J; bases not matched to a gene: 13. Here the CDR3 reads CASSQDSTGIGPNGYTF. CDR3 bases: TGTGCCAGCAGCCAAGATTCGACAGGGATCGGTCCTAATGGCTACACCTTC.

This chain joins TRBV5-6 and TRBJ2-7; D unclear. Germline V gives CDR1 SGHDT, CDR2 YYEEEE. The CDR3 is made up of 12 amino acids. Trimming shortened V by 4 bases and J by 6 bases, and 11 bases separated the two germline ends. The CDR3 spells CASSPSVGEQYF. The CDR3 DNA sequence: TGTGCCAGCAGCCCCTCTGTCGGCGAGCAGTACTTC.

This chain joins TRBV11-2 and TRBJ2-5, with a weak D call TRBD2 (6 bases). CDR1 is SGHAT, CDR2 FQNNGV, per germline. CDR3 length: 14 residues. V was clipped by 3 bases and J by 6 bases, with 14 bases between them. The CDR3 DNA sequence: TGTGCCAGCAGCTTTGAGACAGCGGGCCAGACCCAGTACTTC. The encoded protein is CASSFETAGQTQYF.

The V gene is TRBV7-8, the J gene TRBJ2-7; D possibly corresponds to TRBD2 (6 bases). The germline V gene encodes CDR1 SGHVS and CDR2 FQNEAQ. The CDR3 is 13 residues long. Trimming cost V 5 bases and J 6 bases, with 14 bases left between them. The CDR3 is CASSSRRGSEQYF. In nucleotides, the CDR3 is TGTGCCAGCAGCAGTAGGAGGGGCTCCGAGCAGTACTTC.

This clone was recorded once. This chain joins TRBV11-2 and TRBJ1-1, with TRBD1 matching 12 bases. The CDR3 contains 16 residues. The V segment lost 1 base and the J segment 0 bases; nucleotides outside the gene matches: 0. The germline V gene has CDR1 SGHAT and CDR2 FQNNGV. This CDR3 reads CASSLGDRGLNTEAFF. DNA of the CDR3: TGTGCCAGCAGCTTAGGGGACAGGGGGCTGAACACTGAAGCTTTCTTT.

This rearrangement joins TRBV11-3 to TRBJ1-1; 8 bases match TRBD1. Germline CDR1 SGHNT, CDR2 YENEEA. After removal of 3 bases from V and 10 bases from J, the junction contained 7 bases not matched to a gene. This CDR3 has 13 residues. The CDR3 here is CASSFGRGQRAFF. The CDR3 region has the DNA TGTGCCAGCAGCTTCGGCAGGGGGCAGCGAGCTTTCTTT.

The chain joins TRBV30 to TRBJ2-7; D gene uncertain. From germline, CDR1 is GTSNPN and CDR2 SVGIG (reference sequence). CDR3 length: 13 residues. With 5 bases removed from V and 2 bases from J, the gap between germline ends came to 13 bases. The CDR3 region is CAWRSVDTYEQYF. CDR3 coding DNA: TGTGCCTGGCGGTCAGTCGATACCTACGAGCAGTACTTC.

The chain employs TRBV5-1 and TRBJ2-3; the D gene is possibly TRBD1 (5 bases). Germline V CDR1 and CDR2: SGHRS, YFSETQ. V was clipped by 5 bases and J by 2 bases, with 15 bases between them. The CDR3 runs 15 residues. Here the CDR3 reads CASSPDSAYTDTQYF. The CDR3, as DNA: TGCGCCAGCAGTCCCGACAGTGCCTACACAGATACGCAGTATTTT.

The chain links TRBV11-2 to TRBJ2-3, with 7 positions matching TRBD2. V shed 4 bases and J 1 base; nucleotides not matched to a gene: 8. The germline gives CDR1 SGHAT, CDR2 FQNNGV. CDR3 length equals 16 residues. CDR3 nucleotide sequence: TGTGCCAGCAGCTGGGGCGCGGGAGTCGGCACAGATACGCAGTATTTT. Its translation is CASSWGAGVGTDTQYF.

The chain employs TRBV19 and TRBJ1-5; possibly TRBD1 for D (5 bases). V was clipped by 7 bases and J by 7 bases, with 17 bases between them. CDR1 is LNHDA and CDR2 is SQIVND in the germline V gene (reference sequence). The CDR3 has 14 residues. In nucleotides, the CDR3 is TGTGCCAGTACCCCCAGAGGGGATGGGCAGCCCCAGCATTTT. Protein product: CASTPRGDGQPQHF. Looking up the rest from reference TRBV19 and TRBJ1-5 gives the full variable domain: DGGITQSPKYLFRKEGQNVTLSCEQNLNHDAMYWYRQDPGQGLRLIYYSQIVNDFQKGDIAEGYSVSREKKESFPLTVTSAQKNPTAFYLCASTPRGDGQPQHFGDGTRLSIL.

This sequence joins TRBV11-1 and TRBJ2-5, with D perhaps being TRBD1 or TRBD2 (5 bases each). With 6 bases removed from V and 2 bases from J, the gap between germline ends came to 13 bases. CDR3 length equals 14 residues. CDR1 is SGHAT, CDR2 FQDESV, per germline (reference sequence). The DNA of the CDR3 is TGTGCCAGCAGTACCGGGGCTACACAAGAGACCCAGTACTTC. Residues: CASSTGATQETQYF.

In DNA, the CDR3 is TGTGCCAGCAGCCTCGGGACAATCAATCAGCCCCAGCATTTT. Residues: CASSLGTINQPQHF. J is TRBJ1-5 and V is TRBV3-1 (or the pseudogene TRBV3-2), with a weak D call TRBD1 (6 bases). This CDR3 comprises 14 residues. V was shortened by 4 bases and J by 3 bases, with 10 bases between the two germline ends. Germline values: CDR1 LGHDT, CDR2 YNNKEL (reference sequence).

The chain employs TRBV6-5 and TRBJ2-7; D call uncertain. Germline V gene sequence: CDR1 MNHEY, CDR2 SVGAGI. The germline V and J ends were trimmed by 5 bases and 4 bases, with 15 bases remaining between them. The CDR3 has 14 amino acids. The CDR3 nucleotides read TGTGCCAGCAGTAGGCAGAGCCTCTTTTACGAGCAGTACTTC. Its translation: CASSRQSLFYEQYF.

The chain employs TRBV9 and TRBJ2-7; 14 nucleotides agree with TRBD2. Germline V CDR1 and CDR2: SGDLS, YYNGEE. V lost 0 bases to trimming and J lost 5 bases; unmatched junction nucleotides: 4. This CDR3 is 16 amino acids long. For the CDR3, the DNA is TGTGCCAGCAGCGTAGGACTAGCGGGAGGGCAGAACGAGCAGTACTTC. It specifies CASSVGLAGGQNEQYF.

There are a few counts of this clone. CDR3 bases: TGTGCCAGCAGTGAAGAGGGAAGTGGCTATGGCTACACCTTC. Translating it yields CASSEEGSGYGYTF. This chain joins TRBV2 and TRBJ1-2; no clear D gene. Germline V gives CDR1 SNHLY, CDR2 FYNNEI. The V gene lost 1 base and the J gene lost 4 bases, with 10 bases spanning the gap. This CDR3 region has 14 residues.

The chain links TRBV30 to TRBJ2-3; D may match TRBD1 or TRBD2 (5 bases each). The V and J ends lost 1 base and 4 bases respectively, with 15 bases between them. CDR3 length equals 15 residues. The germline gives CDR1 GTSNPN, CDR2 SVGIG (reference sequence). CDR3 amino acids: CAWSGSGRVADTQYF. For the CDR3, the DNA is TGTGCCTGGAGTGGGTCGGGACGGGTAGCAGATACGCAGTATTTT.

This clone has only one observation. This sequence joins TRBV6-5 and TRBJ2-7, with D perhaps assigned TRBD1 or TRBD2 (5 bases each). The CDR3 covers 12 residues. Germline-derived CDR1 and CDR2 are MNHEY and SVGAGI. V lost 10 bases and J lost 3, with 13 bases in between. CDR3 amino acids: CATGPGNYEQYF. DNA of the CDR3: TGTGCCACAGGGCCGGGGAACTACGAGCAGTACTTC.

The chain has TRBV2 and TRBJ2-1, with 10 bases lining up with TRBD2. This CDR3 region has 14 residues. Germline V lookup: CDR1 SNHLY, CDR2 FYNNEI. Trimming at V came to 6 bases and at J to 4 bases, leaving 3 bases not matched to a gene. The CDR3, as DNA: TGTGCCAGCAGACCGGGACTAGCGTACAATGAGCAGTTCTTC. This translates into CASRPGLAYNEQFF.

The chain couples TRBV6-6 to TRBJ2-5; D is uncertain. Germline V gene lookup returns CDR1 MNHNY and CDR2 SVGAGI (reference sequence). V dropped 2 bases and J dropped 4 bases, with 8 bases sitting between them. CDR3 length: 13 residues. The CDR3 DNA reads as TGTGCCAGCAGTTACCACGTGGGAGAGACCCAGTACTTC. Encoded protein: CASSYHVGETQYF.